The 7 T cell receptor beta chains in this list originate from one sample, sequenced in a study of PD-L1 blockade in urothelial cancer. This sample's time point: pretreatment peripheral blood. Profiled with immunoSEQ multiplex PCR; TCRdb holds only in-frame clones, not every one. Of approximately 72,000 clones in the sample, 75% to 90% are singletons; the top ten hold 15%. The source material was PBMCs, sampled around atezolizumab (anti-PD-L1) treatment. Receptors were obtained from a man aged 60-69 years with urothelial cancer.

The V gene is TRBV6-6, the J gene TRBJ1-2; 7 bases are a match to TRBD1. The V gene end was trimmed by 7 bases and the J gene end by 5 bases; junction bases not matched to a gene: 7. Germline lookup yields CDR1 MNHNY and CDR2 SVGAGI (reference sequence). The length of the CDR3 is 13 residues. The CDR3 sequence: CASTPGTVYGYTF. Written as DNA, the CDR3 is TGTGCCAGCACTCCCGGGACAGTGTATGGCTACACCTTC.

The CDR3 reads CASSVGVTGSGNTIYF. The CDR3 region has the DNA TGTGCCAGCAGCGTAGGGGTAACAGGGTCTGGAAACACCATATATTTT. The V gene is TRBV9, the J gene TRBJ1-3; tentatively, D is TRBD1 (6 bases). The CDR3 is made up of 16 amino acids. Germline V gene lookup returns CDR1 SGDLS and CDR2 YYNGEE. V gave up 0 bases and J gave up 1 base, with 11 bases separating them.

The chain combines TRBV30 with TRBJ1-1; TRBD1 aligns across 8 bases. Germline loops: CDR1 GTSNPN, CDR2 SVGIG (reference sequence). The V gene end was trimmed by 1 base and the J gene end by 3 bases; junction bases not matched to a gene: 7. The CDR3 is 15 residues long. The DNA for the CDR3 is TGTGCCTGGAGTGATTACAGGGGGGGAGACACTGAAGCTTTCTTT. Residues: CAWSDYRGGDTEAFF.

The rearrangement links TRBV5-1 to TRBJ1-4, with TRBD1 identical over 9 bases. Germline V lookup: CDR1 SGHRS, CDR2 YFSETQ. The length of the CDR3 is 14 residues. The V and J ends lost 4 bases and 8 bases, in that order; junction bases with no gene match: 6. CDR3: CASSLRTGVEKLFF. The DNA for the CDR3 is TGCGCCAGCAGCCTGAGGACAGGGGTGGAAAAACTGTTTTTT. Based on the CDR3 plus reference TRBV5-1 and TRBJ1-4, the full variable domain is KAGVTQTPRYLIKTRGQQVTLSCSPISGHRSVSWYQQTPGQGLQFLFEYFSETQRNKGNFPGRFSGRQFSNSRSEMNVSTLELGDSALYLCASSLRTGVEKLFFGSGTQLSVL.

V gene TRBV9 combines with J gene TRBJ2-7; D possibly corresponds to TRBD2 (6 bases). V was cut by 4 bases and J by 0 bases, with 17 bases left in between. In germline, CDR1 is SGDLS, CDR2 YYNGEE. The CDR3 is made up of 16 amino acids. The CDR3 DNA is TGTGCCAGCAGCCCGGGACTCACCGGGAGCTCCTACGAGCAGTACTTC. Translated, it gives CASSPGLTGSSYEQYF.

This clone was seen only once. The chain employs TRBV7-3 and TRBJ1-1; no firm D call. The V and J ends lost 1 base and 4 bases respectively, with 10 bases between them. Germline-derived CDR1 and CDR2 are SGHTA and FQGTGA. This CDR3 has 14 amino acids. CDR3 in amino acids: CASSLSVGVTEAFF. DNA for the CDR3: TGTGCCAGCAGCTTAAGTGTCGGGGTCACTGAAGCTTTCTTT.

This chain connects TRBV10-1 to TRBJ2-5, with TRBD2 matching 14 bases. V was pared by 4 bases and J by 4 bases, with 8 bases of the junction left unmatched. Germline CDR1 and CDR2: WNHNN and SYGVQD (reference sequence). The CDR3 spans 17 residues. This CDR3 reads CASSGGLAGVMGETQYF. CDR3 bases: TGCGCCAGCAGTGGGGGACTAGCGGGGGTAATGGGAGAGACCCAGTACTTC.